Detailed here is one T cell receptor (beta chain). TCRdb's copy holds only in-frame clones and misses some; the assay was immunoSEQ multiplex PCR. The sample has some 52,000 clones, more than 75% seen once. V shed 2 bases, J shed 4 bases, and the junction held 7 bases outside the gene matches. In germline, CDR1 is MGHRA, CDR2 YSYEKL. This CDR3 spans 16 amino acids. The data were taken from a study of blood T cell repertoires in COVID-19. At the level of the study: Samples taken during acute and convalescent COVID-19 were collected in the United States, Italy and Spain.

The sequence was collected from a human donor with active COVID-19. The donor label of this sample is uncertain. The chain links TRBV4-1 to TRBJ2-1; the match to TRBD2 covers 8 bases. The source material was peripheral blood. The CDR3 DNA sequence: TGCGCCAGCAGCCAACAACTAGCGGTCGGATACAATGAGCAGTTCTTC. Translated, it gives CASSQQLAVGYNEQFF.